These T cell receptor beta chains were read from a single sample in a study of cytomegalovirus exposure and HLA in healthy donors. Assay used: immunoSEQ multiplex PCR; TCRdb lists only in-frame clones, some missing. The sample has some 89,000 clones; roughly 85% are singletons. The sample taken for sequencing was PBMCs. These receptors were obtained from a man aged 40-49 years in good health and CMV-seropositive. Each CDR3 is given with its conserved first and last residue.

>TRBJ1-1|TRBV7-9
CASSQAGKGTEAFF
>TRBJ2-1|TRBV6-1
CASSDWQRRYEQFF
>TRBJ2-5|TRBV5-1
CASSSASVIQETQYF
>TRBJ2-1|TRBV2
CASRVISGRAREQFF
>.|TRBV2
CASSGGTGSSYEQYF
>TRBJ2-7|TRBV12-5
CASGLGTGYEQYF
>TRBJ1-5|TRBV5-1
CASSLAAGDQPQHF
>TRBJ1-2|TRBV10-2
CASRETANYGYTF
>TRBJ2-7|TRBV19
CASSNLLGGEQYF
>TRBJ2-5|TRBV5-1
CASRTRLGETQYF
>TRBJ2-1|TRBV6-5
CASTKAAGGNNEQFF
>TRBJ2-1|TRBV7-6
CASSHRVSSYNEQFF
>TRBJ1-4|TRBV7-9
CASGGEGSEKLFF
>TRBJ1-3|TRBV25-1
CASSELGEQGESGNTIYF
>TRBJ2-7|TRBV5-4
CASSPSKRGSAGEQYF
>TRBJ2-2|TRBV6-6
CASSLWRPDAGELFF
>TRBJ2-7|TRBV29-1
CSVVSAYEQYF
>TRBJ2-1|TRBV6-1
CAIKGLYNEQFF
>TRBJ1-2|TRBV4-1
CASSLSWDRFNYGYTF
>TRBJ2-5|TRBV7-9
CASSDPIGETQYF
>TRBJ2-7|TRBV6-6
CASSSSGLGYEQYF
>TRBJ2-1|TRBV28
CASSPRLAGVNEQFF
>TRBJ2-3|TRBV20-1
CSASSTDTQYF
>TRBJ2-1|TRBV30
CAWTLRVRSNEQFF